This T cell receptor (beta chain) was obtained from a study of CD8+CD57+ T cells in acquired aplastic anemia. It was patients with CD8+CD57+ cell expansion by flow cytometry who were chosen for sequencing. Among the patients, all had severe acquired aplastic anemia. All patients were therapy-naive when blood was sampled. TCR beta VDJ combinations and CDR3 sequences were profiled from genomic DNA. TCRdb re-called the reads through MiXCR, storing one row per CDR3 protein. The data contain roughly 240,000 distinct CDR3 sequences, around 45% of them singletons. This clonotype was detected only a few times. Germline lookup yields CDR1 SEHNR and CDR2 FQNEAQ (reference sequence). The CDR3 spans 13 residues. Trimming shortened V by 0 bases and J by 4 bases, and 4 bases separated the two germline ends.

The chain joins TRBV7-9 to TRBJ1-5; D ambiguous. The TCR originated in a human donor with aplastic anemia. The sequenced material came from sorted CD4+, CD8+, or CD8+CD57+ T cells (not recorded which) from PBMCs. The CDR3 DNA reads as TGTGCCAGCAGCTTAGCGGTTAATCAGCCCCAGCATTTT. It specifies CASSLAVNQPQHF.